This passage covers 18 T cell receptor beta chains from one sample sequenced in a study of cytomegalovirus exposure and HLA in healthy donors. Vbeta (60) and Jbeta (13) primers were used in the PCR. The assay was immunoSEQ multiplex PCR, and TCRdb's table has in-frame clones only and misses some. The sample consists of a few hundred thousand clones, roughly 80% of them appearing once. The sample comprised PBMCs. Receptors were obtained from a girl aged 2 to 9 in good health and CMV-seronegative.

This clone was observed once. The chain couples TRBV6-5 to TRBJ1-6; D not resolved. The V and J ends lost 1 base and 0 bases respectively, with 7 bases between them. Germline CDR1 reads MNHEY; CDR2 reads SVGAGI. The CDR3 sequence is 16 residues long. CDR3: CASSYYGSSYNSPLHF. The CDR3 DNA is TGTGCCAGCAGTTACTACGGGAGCTCCTATAATTCACCCCTCCACTTT.

The V gene is TRBV5-1, the J gene TRBJ1-5, with D perhaps TRBD1 (5 bases). Germline lookup yields CDR1 SGHRS and CDR2 YFSETQ. CDR3 size: 15 residues. V was shortened by 0 bases and J by 2 bases, with 9 bases between the two germline ends. CDR3 DNA sequence: TGCGCCAGCAGCTTGGGGGGACTAGGCAATCAGCCCCAGCATTTT. This sequence encodes CASSLGGLGNQPQHF.

V gene TRBV30 combines with J gene TRBJ1-5; D is perhaps TRBD1 (6 bases). The CDR3 covers 16 residues. The germline V and J ends were trimmed by 4 bases and 3 bases, with 19 bases remaining between them. CDR1 and CDR2 (germline): GTSNPN, SVGIG (reference sequence). CDR3 in DNA: TGTGCCTGGACCACCGGTGGGGGGGCGCCCAATCAGCCCCAGCATTTT. This encodes CAWTTGGGAPNQPQHF.

The chain recombines TRBV19 with TRBJ2-7; 10 nucleotides agree with TRBD1. V lost 4 bases to trimming and J lost 2 bases; unmatched junction nucleotides: 2. Germline loops: CDR1 LNHDA, CDR2 SQIVND (reference sequence). The CDR3 totals 14 residues. The CDR3 sequence: CASSNGQGAYEQYF. The CDR3 coding sequence is TGTGCCAGTAGTAATGGACAGGGGGCCTACGAGCAGTACTTC. The full variable domain, completed using reference TRBV19 and TRBJ2-7, is DGGITQSPKYLFRKEGQNVTLSCEQNLNHDAMYWYRQDPGQGLRLIYYSQIVNDFQKGDIAEGYSVSREKKESFPLTVTSAQKNPTAFYLCASSNGQGAYEQYFGPGTRLTVT.

The sample holds a few counts of this clone. J is TRBJ2-3 and V is TRBV7-9, with a possible D match to TRBD1 (5 bases). Deletions cut 2 bases from V and 0 bases from J, with 9 bases between. Per germline, CDR1 SEHNR and CDR2 FQNEAQ (reference sequence). The CDR3 consists of 15 residues. The CDR3: CASSLPRVSTDTQYF. CDR3 DNA: TGTGCCAGCAGCTTACCCAGGGTTAGCACAGATACGCAGTATTTT.

With respect to this clone: The junction departs from germline at one end; a sequencing error may be responsible. V gene TRBV7-9 combines with J gene TRBJ2-1; D remains ambiguous. There are 11 residues in the CDR3. Germline assignment: CDR1 SEHNR and CDR2 FQNEAQ (reference sequence). The CDR3 sequence: CSSSFGAEQFF. For the CDR3, the DNA is TGTTCCAGCAGCTTCGGTGCTGAGCAGTTCTTC.

The V call is TRBV11-2, the J call TRBJ1-6; D uncertain. This CDR3 has 15 amino acids. CDR1 and CDR2 (germline): SGHAT, FQNNGV. With 1 base removed from V and 3 bases from J, the gap between germline ends came to 7 bases. The chain's CDR3 is CASSLVRGYNSPLHF. The CDR3, as DNA: TGTGCCAGCAGCTTAGTTCGGGGCTATAATTCACCCCTCCACTTT.

CDR3 in amino acids: CASSYSSGVYGYTF. The DNA of the CDR3 is TGTGCCAGCAGTTACTCCTCGGGTGTCTATGGCTACACCTTC. This chain uses TRBV6-5 with TRBJ1-2, with unresolved D. The V and J ends lost 0 bases and 4 bases respectively, with 9 bases between them. Per the germline V gene, CDR1 is MNHEY and CDR2 is SVGAGI. The CDR3 spans 14 residues.

J is TRBJ1-2 and V is TRBV7-9; D uncertain. CDR1 and CDR2 from the germline V gene are SEHNR and FQNEAQ (reference sequence). The CDR3 is made up of 17 amino acids. Trimming removed 5 bases at V and 0 bases at J, with 19 bases between. Written as DNA, the CDR3 is TGTGCCAGCAGCCTGACGGGTTCGCGGCACCCTAACTATGGCTACACCTTC. It is translated as CASSLTGSRHPNYGYTF. Together with reference TRBV7-9 and TRBJ1-2, the CDR3 gives the full variable domain: DTGVSQNPRHKITKRGQNVTFRCDPISEHNRLYWYRQTLGQGPEFLTYFQNEAQLEKSRLLSDRFSAERPKGSFSTLEIQRTEQGDSAMYLCASSLTGSRHPNYGYTFGSGTRLTVV.

The V gene is TRBV6-5, the J gene TRBJ2-4, with D uncertain. Per the germline V gene, CDR1 is MNHEY and CDR2 is SVGAGI. V lost 5 bases and J lost 7, with 12 bases in between. The CDR3 has 13 amino acids. Written as DNA, the CDR3 is TGTGCCAGCAGTAAGGCGGTCGGCAACATTCAGTACTTC. Translating gives CASSKAVGNIQYF.

There are a few counts of this clone. The V and J genes are TRBV5-5 and TRBJ1-6; 7 nucleotides line up with TRBD1. This CDR3 spans 15 amino acids. Germline V gene data show CDR1 as SGHKS and CDR2 as YYEKEE (reference sequence). V was clipped by 3 bases and J by 7 bases; unmatched bases: 7. CDR3 sequence: CASSYSTGRNSPLHF. Here the CDR3 DNA reads TGTGCCAGCAGCTACTCGACAGGGAGGAATTCACCCCTCCACTTT. Variable domain in full (rest from reference TRBV5-5 and TRBJ1-6): DAGVTQSPTHLIKTRGQQVTLRCSPISGHKSVSWYQQVLGQGPQFIFQYYEKEERGRGNFPDRFSARQFPNYSSELNVNALLLGDSALYLCASSYSTGRNSPLHFGNGTRLTVT.

The chain couples TRBV19 to TRBJ2-1; 8 bases match TRBD2. The germline V gene has CDR1 LNHDA and CDR2 SQIVND (reference sequence). The ends lost 2 bases at V and 0 bases at J; junction bases unmatched: 6. CDR3 length equals 17 residues. CDR3 in amino acids: CASSIKAGGFSYNEQFF. CDR3 nucleotide sequence: TGTGCCAGTAGTATAAAGGCGGGGGGCTTCTCCTACAATGAGCAGTTCTTC.

The V gene is TRBV6-4, the J gene TRBJ2-2; TRBD2 aligns across 7 bases. CDR3 size: 13 residues. The ends lost 3 bases at V and 5 bases at J; junction bases unmatched: 0. Germline assignment: CDR1 MRHNA and CDR2 SNTAGT. DNA of the CDR3: TGTGCCAGCAGTGAGCGGGAGACCGGGGAGCTGTTTTTT. This encodes CASSERETGELFF.

This chain links TRBV7-9 with TRBJ2-1; 7 positions agree with TRBD2. The trim removed 1 base at V and 1 base at J, leaving 7 bases unmatched. The CDR3 extends over 17 amino acids. Germline values: CDR1 SEHNR, CDR2 FQNEAQ (reference sequence). The CDR3 here is CASSLDPGEGSYNEQFF. The CDR3 DNA sequence: TGTGCCAGCAGCTTAGACCCCGGGGAGGGTTCCTACAATGAGCAGTTCTTC.

With regard to this clone: Distinct nucleotide sequences in the sample also encode this CDR3. The rearrangement uses TRBV18 and TRBJ1-6; 10 bases fit TRBD1. J was trimmed by 7 bases and V by 3 bases; bases with no gene match: 0. The CDR3 is 14 amino acids. Per the germline V gene, CDR1 is KGHSH and CDR2 is LQKENI. The CDR3 spells CASSPGQGNSPLHF. In DNA, the CDR3 is TGTGCCAGCTCACCGGGACAGGGGAATTCACCCCTCCACTTT.

This clone was found a few times. CDR3 nucleotides: TGCGCCAGCAGCTTGGCGTGGGACAGCAACACCGGGGAGCTGTTTTTT. This sequence encodes CASSLAWDSNTGELFF. The V and J genes are TRBV5-1 and TRBJ2-2, with 7 bases fitting TRBD1. The germline gives CDR1 SGHRS, CDR2 YFSETQ. Trimming cost V 0 bases and J 2 bases; bases outside gene matches: 4. This CDR3 has 16 residues.

This clone was picked up a small number of times. The chain recombines TRBV2 with TRBJ2-3, with TRBD2 matching over 12 bases. Trimming cost V 8 bases and J 6 bases; bases outside gene matches: 9. The CDR3 contains 15 residues. In germline, CDR1 is SNHLY, CDR2 FYNNEI. DNA of the CDR3: TGTGCCAGCGGAAGACTAGCGGGGGCAACGGATACGCAGTATTTT. Translated, it gives CASGRLAGATDTQYF.

This chain uses TRBV9 with TRBJ2-7, with a possible D match to TRBD2 (6 bases). V dropped 0 bases and J dropped 4 bases, with 8 bases sitting between them. The CDR3 has 13 amino acids. Looked up from germline, CDR1 is SGDLS and CDR2 is YYNGEE. Here the CDR3 DNA reads TGTGCCAGCAGCGTAGCGGGGGAATACGAGCAGTACTTC. Protein sequence: CASSVAGEYEQYF. The whole variable domain, remainder taken from reference TRBV9 and TRBJ2-7, is DSGVTQTPKHLITATGQRVTLRCSPRSGDLSVYWYQQSLDQGLQFLIQYYNGEERAKGNILERFSAQQFPDLHSELNLSSLELGDSALYFCASSVAGEYEQYFGPGTRLTVT.